A single T cell receptor (beta chain) is shown here with its context. CDR1 is SNHLY, CDR2 FYNNEI, per germline. The V gene end was trimmed by 8 bases and the J gene end by 0 bases; junction bases not matched to a gene: 7. This CDR3 has 14 amino acids. TCRdb's copy holds only in-frame clones and misses some; the assay was immunoSEQ multiplex PCR. The sample lists more than 85,000 clones; approximately 78% were seen once. The data belong to a study of blood T cell repertoires in COVID-19. Across the whole study: Sites across the United States, Italy and Spain contributed samples from acute and convalescent COVID-19.

V usage is TRBV2 and J usage is TRBJ2-7; 7 bases line up with TRBD1. What was sequenced was peripheral blood. The origin of this receptor is a man in his 60s with active or convalescent COVID-19. For the CDR3, the DNA is TGTGCCAGCGGGGACAGCCCCCTCTCCTACGAGCAGTACTTC. Translation gives CASGDSPLSYEQYF.